This TCR beta chain appears in the sequencing data of a study of T-cell reconstitution after alpha-beta-depleted transplantation in children. With 7 bases clipped from V and 3 bases from J, the junction kept 7 bases outside the gene matches. The CDR3 is made up of 14 amino acids. Germline assignment: CDR1 KGHDR and CDR2 SFDVKD. Unique molecular identifiers were built into the TCRbeta library. In TCRdb, the PCR reads were re-called with MiXCR into one record per CDR3 protein. The sample has some 520,000 distinct CDR3 sequences, roughly 33% seen once. This clonotype appeared a few times. This sample comprised PBMCs from the stem cell graft donor, obtained from the stem cell graft. The TCR sequence derives from a human donor who donated a stem cell graft to a child with aplastic anemia. The gene calls are TRBV24-1 and TRBJ1-1; TRBD1 aligns across 7 bases. The CDR3 spells CATRKTGIDTEAFF. CDR3 sequence (DNA): TGTGCCACCAGAAAGACAGGGATCGACACTGAAGCTTTCTTT.